This TCR beta chain was recorded in a study of shared clonotypes between healthy human individuals (dated by TCRdb to the early 2020s). Concerning the study at large: A couple of women and three men aged 18 to 49 years were included in the cohort. For each donor, three plates each were used for CD4 naive and CD4 memory, two plates were used for CD8 naive, and one plate was used for CD8 memory. To estimate repertoire size and how much clonotype sharing occurs between individuals, the study deeply sequenced the blood TCR repertoires of about five healthy adults. To increase sequencing depth and limit assay-specific biases, TCR repertoire library preparation and sequencing were carried out by different laboratories using diverse techniques. Between about 0.94 and 8.9 billion PBMCs per donor were obtained by leukapheresis. On the study overall, not on this receptor specifically: About 5% of naive CD4, approximately 3.7% of naive CD8, around 2.3% of memory CD4, and 0.4% of memory CD8 clonotypes were shared across several donors. The genetic and exposure-history diversity represented was limited by the small number of donors. Compared with non-shared clonotypes, clonotypes shared by all four sorted-subset donors had higher generation probabilities. Rarefaction of sorted-subset datasets indicated incomplete sequencing despite the large sequencing depth. Sampling was limited to blood, and TCR repertoires in tissue likely differ from TCR repertoires in blood. Based on pairwise subsampling, the degree of clonotype sharing among donors was expected to be affected by sequencing depth. Naive subsets generally had larger estimated clonotype richness than memory subsets did.

Concerning this clone: The specificity of this receptor is unknown. The record has no base qualities; no much larger clone is one base away.

TCR CDR3 regions were amplified from genomic DNA by multiplex PCR using the deep immunoSEQ assay. Genomic DNA extracted from each cell subset was distributed evenly over all wells of several immunoSEQ 96-well plates, and each plate served as one replicate. For sorted subsets, approximately 0.2 ug of genomic DNA, equivalent to tens of thousands of T cell genomes, went into each replicate PCR. The purified libraries were quantified using a Qubit 3.0 fluorometer, sized with a Bioanalyzer 2100, and then quantified again using the KAPA Library Quantification kit. Each immunoSEQ 96-well plate was sequenced on its own single-read 150-cycle Illumina NextSeq 550 flow cell. The study's own analysis went as follows. The immunoSEQ output contained only junctional sequences without quality scores, so filtering could not match that applied to full-length reads. Sequences were annotated with PyIR, a Python wrapper for IgBLAST v1.9, and V/J genes and CDR3 were assigned using IMGT germline references. Reads with weak V/J assignments (E-value above 1e-6), missing CDR3, stop codons, out-of-frame junctions, or ambiguous translated residues were removed. A V3J clonotype was defined by an identical inferred V gene, J gene, and CDR3 amino acid sequence. Percentage overlap between repertoires was calculated by dividing the number of shared unique clonotypes by the size of the smaller repertoire. RTK rarefaction, the Chao1 estimator, and Recon v2.1 estimates of unobserved clonotypes were used to assess repertoire richness. Generation probabilities were computed with OLGA for all TCRbeta clonotypes obtained by the gDNA method from a few donors. Not all clones reach the TCRdb copy of this immuneACCESS table, which keeps in-frame sequences only. Checked studies attribute under half of the gap to unresolved V genes and leave the rest unexplained. D and trimming were read from the DNA, whereas the V and J calls and clone size are those reported in that table. The sample table lists hundreds of thousands of clones, around 67% of them with a count of one. Over 1.5% of the sample is in the top ten clones.

The donors were healthy, HIV-negative adults who had no recently reported acute infections or vaccinations. Only Caucasian adults living in Nashville, Tennessee, USA were represented among the donors. CD4+ T cells were enriched through magnetic negative selection, after which naive cells were positively selected on CD45RA and the remaining negative fraction served as the memory subset. After blood collection by leukapheresis, PBMCs were isolated using Ficoll-Histopaque density gradient centrifugation and then cryopreserved in the vapor phase of liquid nitrogen. Purity and quantity of every magnetically sorted T cell population were checked by analytical flow cytometry. From each sorted fraction, genomic DNA was isolated and quantified by UV absorbance on a Nanodrop 2000c. Via the germline V gene, CDR1 is SGHRS and CDR2 YFSETQ. For this chain, trimming is 4 bases at the V end and 7 bases at the J end, and the number of junction bases without a gene match is 5. From its cysteine to its phenylalanine, the CDR3 spans 15 amino acids. The only DNA kept is the CDR3, 45 bases in frame from the first base.

The TCR was taken from a woman in her 30s in good health. Material for sequencing was memory CD4+ T cells sorted from blood. The cell subset or site label here, explained by the study, means: CD45RA-negative fraction. Here the chain combines TRBV5-1 and TRBJ2-1, with TRBD2 identical over 13 junction bases. This receptor carries the CDR3 CASSRTSGSGNEQFF. The nucleotides read TGCGCCAGCAGCCGGACTAGCGGGAGCGGGAATGAGCAGTTCTTC.